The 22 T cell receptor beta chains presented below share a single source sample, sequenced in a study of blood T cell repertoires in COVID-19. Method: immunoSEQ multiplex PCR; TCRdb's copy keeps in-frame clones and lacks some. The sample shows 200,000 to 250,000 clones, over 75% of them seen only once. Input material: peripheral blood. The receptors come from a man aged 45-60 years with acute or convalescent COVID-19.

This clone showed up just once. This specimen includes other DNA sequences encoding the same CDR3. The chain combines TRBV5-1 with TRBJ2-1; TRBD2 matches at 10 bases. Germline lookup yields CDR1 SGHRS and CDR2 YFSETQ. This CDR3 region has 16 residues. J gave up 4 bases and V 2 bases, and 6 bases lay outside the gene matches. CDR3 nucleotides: TGCGCCAGCAGCTTAGGGGCTAGCGGGGGATACAATGAGCAGTTCTTC. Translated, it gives CASSLGASGGYNEQFF.

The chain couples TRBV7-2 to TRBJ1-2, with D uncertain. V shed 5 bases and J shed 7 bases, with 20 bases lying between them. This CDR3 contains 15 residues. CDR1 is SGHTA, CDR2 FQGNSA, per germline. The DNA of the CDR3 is TGTGCCAGCAGCGCTCGACTAGGTTTTAAGTCTGGCTACACCTTC. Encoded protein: CASSARLGFKSGYTF.

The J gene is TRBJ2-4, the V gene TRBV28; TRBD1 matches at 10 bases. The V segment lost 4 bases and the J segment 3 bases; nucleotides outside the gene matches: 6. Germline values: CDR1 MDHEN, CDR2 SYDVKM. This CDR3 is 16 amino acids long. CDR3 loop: CASSSGTGVGKNIQYF. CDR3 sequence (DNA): TGTGCCAGCAGTTCCGGGACAGGGGTGGGCAAAAACATTCAGTACTTC.

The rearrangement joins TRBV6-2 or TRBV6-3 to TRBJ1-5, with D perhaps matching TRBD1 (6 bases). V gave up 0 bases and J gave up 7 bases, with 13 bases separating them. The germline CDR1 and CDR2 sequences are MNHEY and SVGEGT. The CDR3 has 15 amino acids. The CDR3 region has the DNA TGTGCCAGCAGTTACTCAGGGGGACCTTGGCAGCCCCAGCATTTT. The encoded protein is CASSYSGGPWQPQHF.

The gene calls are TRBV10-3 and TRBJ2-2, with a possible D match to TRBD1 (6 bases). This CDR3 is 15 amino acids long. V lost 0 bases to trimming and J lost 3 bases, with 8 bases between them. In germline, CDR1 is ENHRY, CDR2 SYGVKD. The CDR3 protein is CAISESGADTGELFF. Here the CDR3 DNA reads TGTGCCATCAGTGAGTCGGGGGCGGACACCGGGGAGCTGTTTTTT.

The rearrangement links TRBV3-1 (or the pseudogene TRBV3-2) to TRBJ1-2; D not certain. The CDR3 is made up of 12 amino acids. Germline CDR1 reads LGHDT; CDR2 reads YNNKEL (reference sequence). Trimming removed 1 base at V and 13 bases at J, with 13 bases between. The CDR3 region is CASSQGRLPTTF. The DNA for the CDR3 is TGTGCCAGCAGCCAAGGCCGGTTGCCAACCACCTTC.

The CDR3 region has the DNA TGTGCCAGCAGGACTGGGACTAGCGGGGGGGCTGAGACCCAGTACTTC. Protein: CASRTGTSGGAETQYF. This chain joins TRBV2 and TRBJ2-5; 16 nucleotides line up with TRBD2. The trim removed 6 bases at V and 5 bases at J, leaving 6 bases unmatched. The germline CDR1 and CDR2 sequences are SNHLY and FYNNEI. CDR3 length equals 16 residues.

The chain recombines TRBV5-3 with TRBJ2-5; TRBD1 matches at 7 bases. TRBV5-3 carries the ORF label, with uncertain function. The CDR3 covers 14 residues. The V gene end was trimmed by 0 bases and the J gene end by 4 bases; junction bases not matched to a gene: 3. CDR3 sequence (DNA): TGTGCCAGAAGCTTGGACAGGGGAAGAGAGACCCAGTACTTC. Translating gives CARSLDRGRETQYF.

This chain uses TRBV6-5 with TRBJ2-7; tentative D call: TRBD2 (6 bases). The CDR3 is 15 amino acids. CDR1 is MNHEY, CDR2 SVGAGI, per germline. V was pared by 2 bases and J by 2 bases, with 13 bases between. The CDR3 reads CASSYRRTGAYEQYF. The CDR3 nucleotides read TGTGCCAGCAGTTACCGTCGGACGGGAGCCTACGAGCAGTACTTC.

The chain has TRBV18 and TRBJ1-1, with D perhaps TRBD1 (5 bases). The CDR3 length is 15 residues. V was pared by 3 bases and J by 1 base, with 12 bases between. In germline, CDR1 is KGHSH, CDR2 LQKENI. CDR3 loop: CASSPNSGGNTEAFF. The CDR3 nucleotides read TGTGCCAGCTCACCGAACTCCGGGGGGAACACTGAAGCTTTCTTT.

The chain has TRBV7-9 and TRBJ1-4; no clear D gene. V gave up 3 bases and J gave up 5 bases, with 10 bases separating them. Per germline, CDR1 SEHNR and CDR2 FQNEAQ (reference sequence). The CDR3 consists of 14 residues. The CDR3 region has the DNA TGTGCCAGCAGCTTGCAGTCGATGAATGAAAAACTGTTTTTT. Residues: CASSLQSMNEKLFF. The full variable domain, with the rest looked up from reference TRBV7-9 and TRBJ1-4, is DTGVSQNPRHKITKRGQNVTFRCDPISEHNRLYWYRQTLGQGPEFLTYFQNEAQLEKSRLLSDRFSAERPKGSFSTLEIQRTEQGDSAMYLCASSLQSMNEKLFFGSGTQLSVL.

The CDR3: CASSPGGQGPGYTF. CDR3 DNA: TGTGCCAGCTCACCAGGAGGACAGGGTCCTGGCTACACCTTC. V usage is TRBV18 and J usage is TRBJ1-2; 8 nucleotides agree with TRBD1. This CDR3 has 14 amino acids. CDR1 and CDR2 (germline): KGHSH, LQKENI. Trimming took 2 bases from V and 7 from J; bases not matched to a gene: 6.

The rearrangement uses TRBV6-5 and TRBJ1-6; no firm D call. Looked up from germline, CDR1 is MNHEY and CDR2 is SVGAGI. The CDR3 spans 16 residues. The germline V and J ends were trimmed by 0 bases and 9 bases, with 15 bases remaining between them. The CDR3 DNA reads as TGTGCCAGCAGTTACTCAGACGCAAGGAGTGGTTCACCCCTCCACTTT. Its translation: CASSYSDARSGSPLHF.

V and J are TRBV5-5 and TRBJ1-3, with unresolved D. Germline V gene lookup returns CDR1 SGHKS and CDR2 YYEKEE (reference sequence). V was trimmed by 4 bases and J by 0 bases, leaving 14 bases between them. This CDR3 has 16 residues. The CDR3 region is CASSPATTYSGNTIYF. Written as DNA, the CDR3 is TGTGCCAGCAGCCCAGCGACGACTTACTCTGGAAACACCATATATTTT.

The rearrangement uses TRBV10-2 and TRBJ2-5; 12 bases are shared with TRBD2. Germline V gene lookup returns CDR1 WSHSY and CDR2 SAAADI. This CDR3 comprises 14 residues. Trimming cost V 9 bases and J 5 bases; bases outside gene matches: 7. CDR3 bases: TGCGCCAGTTGTCTAGCGGGGGGGCCGGAGACCCAGTACTTC. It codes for CASCLAGGPETQYF.

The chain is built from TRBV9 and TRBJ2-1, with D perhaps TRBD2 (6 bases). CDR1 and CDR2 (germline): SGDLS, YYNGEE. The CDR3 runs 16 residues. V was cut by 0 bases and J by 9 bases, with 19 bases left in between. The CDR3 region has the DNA TGTGCCAGCAGCGTAGGGCGACTAGTTTTAGAAACTGAGCAGTTCTTC. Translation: CASSVGRLVLETEQFF.

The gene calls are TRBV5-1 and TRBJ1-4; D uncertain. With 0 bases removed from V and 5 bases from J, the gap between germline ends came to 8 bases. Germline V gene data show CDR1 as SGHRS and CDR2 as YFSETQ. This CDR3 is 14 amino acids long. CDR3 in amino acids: CASSLDSSNEKLFF. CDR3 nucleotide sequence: TGCGCCAGCAGCTTGGACAGTTCCAATGAAAAACTGTTTTTT. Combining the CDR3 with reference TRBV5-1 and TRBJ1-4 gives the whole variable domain KAGVTQTPRYLIKTRGQQVTLSCSPISGHRSVSWYQQTPGQGLQFLFEYFSETQRNKGNFPGRFSGRQFSNSRSEMNVSTLELGDSALYLCASSLDSSNEKLFFGSGTQLSVL.

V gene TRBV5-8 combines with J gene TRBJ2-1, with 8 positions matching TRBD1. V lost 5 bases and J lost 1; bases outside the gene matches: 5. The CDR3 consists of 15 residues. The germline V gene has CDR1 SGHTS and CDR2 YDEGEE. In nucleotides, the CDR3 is TGTGCCAGCAGGTACAGGGGGGTTTCCTACAATGAGCAGTTCTTC. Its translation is CASRYRGVSYNEQFF.

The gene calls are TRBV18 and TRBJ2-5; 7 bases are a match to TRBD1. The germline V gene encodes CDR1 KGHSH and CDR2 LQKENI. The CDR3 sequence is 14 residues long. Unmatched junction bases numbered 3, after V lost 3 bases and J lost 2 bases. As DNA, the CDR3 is TGTGCCAGCTCACCCGGGACAGAACAAGAGACCCAGTACTTC. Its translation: CASSPGTEQETQYF.

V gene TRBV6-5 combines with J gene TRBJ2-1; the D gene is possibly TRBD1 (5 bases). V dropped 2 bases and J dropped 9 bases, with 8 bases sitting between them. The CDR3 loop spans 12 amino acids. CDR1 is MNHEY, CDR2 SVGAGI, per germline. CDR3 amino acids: CASSYQGGEQFF. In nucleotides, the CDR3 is TGTGCCAGCAGTTACCAGGGCGGTGAGCAGTTCTTC.

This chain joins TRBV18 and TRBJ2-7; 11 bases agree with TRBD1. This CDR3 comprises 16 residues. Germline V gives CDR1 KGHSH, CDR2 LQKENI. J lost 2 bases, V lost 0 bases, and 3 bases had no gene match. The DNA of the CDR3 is TGTGCCAGCTCACCACCGAGGACAGGGGGCGCCTACGAGCAGTACTTC. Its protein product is CASSPPRTGGAYEQYF.

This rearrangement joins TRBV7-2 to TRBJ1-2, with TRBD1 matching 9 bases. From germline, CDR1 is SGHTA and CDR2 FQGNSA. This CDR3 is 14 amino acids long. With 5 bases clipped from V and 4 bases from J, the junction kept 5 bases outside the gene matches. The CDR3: CASSIPGQGYGYTF. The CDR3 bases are TGTGCCAGCAGCATACCGGGACAGGGCTATGGCTACACCTTC.